The clone carrying this T cell receptor beta chain was detected only once. CDR1 and CDR2 (germline): ENHRY, SYGVKD. Deletions cut 3 bases from V and 9 bases from J, with 8 bases between. CDR3 length equals 11 residues. This record comes from a study of technical replicates of blood from several donors. The repertoire was sequenced with immunoSEQ multiplex PCR; TCRdb's copy has only in-frame clones and lacks some. The data show over 50,000 clones, roughly 92% seen once. The chain has TRBV10-3 and TRBJ1-2; no clear D gene. Sequencing input: T cells isolated from PBMCs. The clonotype was recovered from a human donor in good health. CDR3 sequence: CAISDTGSYTF. The DNA for the CDR3 is TGTGCCATCAGTGACACGGGAAGCTACACCTTC.